This T cell receptor (beta chain) was obtained from a study of blood T cell repertoires in COVID-19. Whole-study context: In each case, the material was cDNA or gDNA derived from T cells, B-cell-depleted T cells, or PBMCs.

This CDR3 has 15 residues. V was shortened by 4 bases and J by 1 base, with 11 bases between the two germline ends. Germline V gene lookup returns CDR1 LGHDT and CDR2 YNNKEL (reference sequence). Clinical histories supplied by participants themselves formed the basis of cohort assignment. Measured with immunoSEQ multiplex PCR; TCRdb has only the in-frame clones, and not every one. This sample carries some 240,000 clones, 75% to 90% of them seen once, and the ten largest clones take about 3.1%. The specimen sequenced was PBMCs or T cells enriched from blood (not recorded which). This sequence joins TRBV3-1 (or the pseudogene TRBV3-2) and TRBJ1-3; D is undetermined. The clonotype comes from a woman aged 40 to 50 who had been exposed to COVID-19. CDR3 coding DNA: TGTGCCAGCAGCCGGGCTGGCATTTCTGGAAACACCATATATTTT. Protein sequence: CASSRAGISGNTIYF.